These 4 T cell receptor beta chains came from one sample sequenced in a study of chronic HIV infection and antiretroviral therapy. Each CDR3 protein gets one entry after TCRdb re-called the 5' RACE reads with MiXCR. The table includes 30,000 to 45,000 distinct CDR3 sequences, about 7.4% detected once. The material sequenced was peripheral blood. The receptors were gathered from an adult who had HIV and had not received antiretroviral therapy, or was an uninfected healthy control (not recorded which).

The rearrangement joins TRBV9 to TRBJ2-3; TRBD2 is a possible D gene (5 bases). This CDR3 region has 13 residues. With 4 bases removed from V and 5 bases from J, the gap between germline ends came to 11 bases. Germline V gene lookup returns CDR1 SGDLS and CDR2 YYNGEE. CDR3 amino acids: CASSQLVGDTQYF. In DNA form, the CDR3 reads TGTGCCAGCAGCCAACTAGTGGGAGATACGCAGTATTTT.

The J gene is TRBJ2-4, the V gene TRBV4-1; D gene unclear. Germline V gives CDR1 MGHRA, CDR2 YSYEKL. The CDR3 runs to 13 residues. V lost 6 bases and J 7 bases, leaving 13 bases between the germline ends. The CDR3 loop is CASRQTPANIQYF. The CDR3 DNA reads TGCGCCAGCAGACAAACCCCAGCGAACATTCAGTACTTC.

This clonotype was recorded at least ten times. In DNA, the CDR3 is TGCAGTGCAAAGGGGGGTTCACCCCTCCACTTT. Translating it yields CSAKGGSPLHF. This chain joins TRBV20-1 and TRBJ1-6; possible D gene TRBD1, 6 bases. The CDR3 is made up of 11 amino acids. Per the germline V gene, CDR1 is DFQATT and CDR2 is SNEGSKA (reference sequence). Deletions cut 6 bases from V and 9 bases from J, with 9 bases between.

Many counts were recorded for this clonotype. The chain uses TRBV27 and TRBJ1-3; TRBD1 is a possible D gene (6 bases). The CDR3 runs 15 residues. The V gene's germline CDR1 is MNHEY and CDR2 SMNVEV (reference sequence). V shed 0 bases and J shed 5 bases, with 11 bases lying between them. The CDR3 here is CASSLSMGARNTIYF. In DNA form, the CDR3 reads TGTGCCAGCAGTTTATCGATGGGGGCCAGAAACACCATATATTTT.